This TCR beta chain was identified during a study of Ad26.COV2.S vaccination and SARS-CoV-2 variants. Study-wide background: Once, or twice with 56 days between doses, Ad26.COV2.S was given intramuscularly.

On this clone itself: Its antigen is not identified.

This table comes from immunoSEQ multiplex PCR, and its TCRdb copy is limited to in-frame clones, with some not included. The data show some 640,000 clones, more than 70% seen once. Notes on the study in general: Vaccinees displayed broader spike-specific TCR repertoires than placebo recipients.

The CDR3 has 12 amino acids. Per the germline V gene, CDR1 is SEHNR and CDR2 is FQNEAQ (reference sequence). V was pared by 4 bases and J by 8 bases, with 10 bases between. Treatment described: approximately 18 received Ad26.COV2.S at low or high dose, single or two shots; 5 received placebo; per-sample allocation not given. Sampling happened 63 days after the first vaccine or placebo injection. The chain uses TRBV7-9 and TRBJ2-3; D is undetermined. This TCR derives from a person aged 18-60 years who received the Ad26.COV2.S COVID-19 vaccine or a placebo. The source material was peripheral blood, sampled in a trial of Ad26.COV2.S vaccine versus placebo. CDR3 DNA: TGTGCCAGCAGCTCCCCCTCCAGTACGCAGTATTTT. Translating gives CASSSPSSTQYF.